This T cell receptor (beta chain) was recorded in a study of long-term antiretroviral therapy in people with HIV (dated by TCRdb to the early 2020s). Concerning the study at large: The earliest samples were collected approximately a decade before the 2015 WHO recommendation for immediate ART, a period when ART was typically delayed until CD4 counts fell. A retrospective serial study tested whether ART initiation and durable HIV suppression were associated with changes in peripheral blood TRB repertoire composition and diversity. A total of fewer than 250 cryopreserved PBMC samples came from 25 to 35 adults with confirmed HIV infection and were collected serially over a mean of approximately 6 years (range 1-12). Among the 25 to 30 participants with HIV, over nine were female. No cross-contamination during QIAcube processing was seen in test extractions of a monoclonal T-cell line run alongside 33 polyclonal samples. What the authors observed across the whole study: ART initiation was associated with a significant increase in TRB diversity, but diversity stayed significantly below transplant donor controls even after long-term ART. The repertoire was dominated across all time points by expanded TRB clones identified before ART initiation, although this dominance was seen to fluctuate and to decrease in many PLHIV after ART. Limited PBMC availability meant only the TCR beta chain was sequenced, without alpha chain pairing. Samples dated from the mid-2000s to the late 2010s, and the ART regimens used may be less effective than current ones. No data were available on ART adherence, viral resistance or therapy changes, limiting inferences about post-ART repertoire changes. Unsorted PBMC were profiled instead of sorted CD4+ and CD8+ T cells because pre-ART samples had limited cell numbers. CDR3 length ranges in HIV repertoires were narrower than in controls, and network structure suggested an antigen-experienced repertoire with only a slight naive shift after ART.

The immunoSEQ hsTCRB v3.0 assay was used at survey level resolution for TRB variable region sequencing. The target sequencing depth for TRB was roughly 40,000-50,000 T-cell genomes per sample. An Illumina MiSeq with a v3 150-cycle kit was used to sequence the pooled TRB libraries. The published analysis was carried out like this. Repertoire analysis was run in R within a reproducible Nextflow workflow that covered QC, data transformation and analysis. LymphoSeq2, an R package for exploring AIRR-Seq data, was used to implement custom analyses. A few samples that produced fewer than 5000 total TRB sequences were removed, so approximately 170 HIV repertoires were analyzed. Among the roughly 200 retained HIV repertoires, approximately 57 were collected before ART initiation and 120 to 140 were collected after ART initiation. Repertoires were downsampled to 5000 TRB nucleotide sequences, and summary statistics were averaged over 100 downsampling iterations. Only TRB sequences with CDR3 regions of at least seven amino acids were retained for analysis. Diversity was measured with a Shannon entropy-derived clonality score and the Gini coefficient. In the repertoire networks, any two of the top 5000 CDR3 amino acid sequences were connected whenever the two sequences differed by an edit distance of one. Antigen specificity groups and MHC restriction were predicted for TRB CDR3 amino acid sequences with GLIPH2. To flag known associations with CMV, EBV, HIV or tissue antigens, CDR3 amino acid sequences were compared against VDJdb and McPAS-TCR. Pre-ART, post-ART and control groups were compared with Wilcoxon signed-rank tests and Holm-Bonferroni correction. The table was pulled from immuneACCESS by TCRdb, which kept in-frame rearrangements only. Such tables lose some clones; where checked, under half of the loss comes from unresolved V genes, and the rest has no known cause. The DNA gave D and trimming, while V, J and clone size come from that table. This sample holds tens of thousands of clones; 75% to 90% were observed only once. Jointly, the top ten make up more than 6.5% of the sample.

Relative to germline, V is 10 bases shorter and J is 8 bases shorter, with 17 bases between their ends. The germline V gene (reference sequence) specifies LNHDA as CDR1 and SQIVND as CDR2. The CDR3 sequence holds 12 residues, the cysteine and phenylalanine included. Only the CDR3 DNA is retained, 36 bases long and in frame from the first base. Participants were included only if at least one PBMC sample before ART initiation and at least two post-ART samples were available. Every participant with HIV received treatment in the United States of America. Before DNA extraction, cryopreserved samples containing about 0.9-10 million PBMC were thawed and washed. At the time of the earliest PBMC sample for each participant with HIV, ages ranged from roughly 23 to 55 years. PBMC samples from each participant spanned 1-4 timepoints before ART initiation and 2-8 timepoints after ART initiation, with a median of 7 samples. For every participant, serial HIV viral load, CD4+ T-cell count, ART history and demographic data were obtained. A Qiagen kit on a QIAcube was used to extract genomic DNA from unsorted PBMC, with samples processed in batches of 12.

A remark on this clone: This clone's antigen is unknown. No quality values exist for individual bases; no much larger clone is one base distant.

The sequence derives from a man aged 50 to 59 with HIV. The chain is assembled from TRBV19 and TRBJ1-2; the D gene lacks a confident call. The sequences come from unsorted PBMCs, collected about 5 years before starting antiretroviral therapy. DNA sequence: TGTGCCATCTTCCGGTGGGATCAAGGCTACACCTTC. This is translated as CAIFRWDQGYTF.